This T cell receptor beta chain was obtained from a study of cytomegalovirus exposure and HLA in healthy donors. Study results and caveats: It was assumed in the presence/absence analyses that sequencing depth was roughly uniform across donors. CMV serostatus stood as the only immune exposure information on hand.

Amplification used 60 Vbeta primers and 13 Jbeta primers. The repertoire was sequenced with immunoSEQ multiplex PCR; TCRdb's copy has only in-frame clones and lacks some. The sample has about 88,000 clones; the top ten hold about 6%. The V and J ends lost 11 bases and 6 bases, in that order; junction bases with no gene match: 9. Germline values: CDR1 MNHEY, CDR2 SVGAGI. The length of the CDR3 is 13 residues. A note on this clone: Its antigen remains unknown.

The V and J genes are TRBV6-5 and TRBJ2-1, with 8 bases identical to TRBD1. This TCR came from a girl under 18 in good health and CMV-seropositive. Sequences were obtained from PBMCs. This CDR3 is CASTGTGFNEQFF. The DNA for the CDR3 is TGTGCCTCGACCGGGACAGGCTTCAATGAGCAGTTCTTC.